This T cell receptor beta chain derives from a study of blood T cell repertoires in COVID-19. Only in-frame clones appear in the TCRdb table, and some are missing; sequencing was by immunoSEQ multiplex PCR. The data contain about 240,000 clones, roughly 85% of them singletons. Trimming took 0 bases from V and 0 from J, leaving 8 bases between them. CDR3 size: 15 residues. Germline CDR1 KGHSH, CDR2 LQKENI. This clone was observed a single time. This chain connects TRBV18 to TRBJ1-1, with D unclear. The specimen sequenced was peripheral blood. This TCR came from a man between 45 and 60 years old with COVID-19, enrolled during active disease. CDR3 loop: CASSPPGGMNTEAFF. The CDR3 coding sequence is TGTGCCAGCTCACCACCGGGCGGGATGAACACTGAAGCTTTCTTT.